This T cell receptor beta chain emerged from a study of shared clonotypes between healthy human individuals. Germline V CDR1 and CDR2: MNHEY, SVGAGI. The CDR3 length is 13 residues. V was clipped by 6 bases and J by 5 bases; unmatched bases: 5. Only in-frame clones appear in the TCRdb table, and some are missing; sequencing was by immunoSEQ multiplex PCR. The sample shows around 700,000 clones, approximately 90% of them seen only once. CD45RO-negative cells were positively selected for CCR7, leaving out terminally differentiated effector memory CD45RA+ cells. Sequences were obtained from naive CD8+ T cells sorted from blood. The J gene is TRBJ2-5, the V gene TRBV6-5; TRBD2 matches at 8 bases. This clonotype originated in a man aged 30-40 years in good health. CDR3 in amino acids: CASSRAGEETQYF. CDR3 DNA sequence: TGTGCCAGCAGCCGAGCGGGAGAGGAGACCCAGTACTTC.